This is a list of T cell receptor beta chains from one sample in a study of patients and donors after allogeneic stem cell transplantation. TCRdb re-analysed the RT-PCR reads in MiXCR, keeping a single row per CDR3 protein. The table lists roughly 960,000 distinct CDR3 sequences, roughly 17% of them singletons. The specimen sequenced was blood, either unsorted or a sorted T cell fraction (not recorded which). The receptors were sampled from a human donor who was either an allogeneic HSCT recipient or a stem cell or donor lymphocyte infusion donor (not recorded which). It is not recorded whose cells these are; they may come from a transplant donor. Both conserved end residues are part of each CDR3. Size tells how often a clone was seen (once, few, many) or the class of an expanded clone, and some rows leave it out.

CDR3aa: CASSSQGTRNTEAFF; v_gene: TRBV5-1; abundance: many
CDR3aa: CASSLQPNLPGTVSYEQYF; v_gene: TRBV4-2; abundance: few
CDR3aa: CASSLTSGPASSYNEQFF; v_gene: TRBV5-5; abundance: few
CDR3aa: CASSGLAGESYNEQFF; v_gene: TRBV9; abundance: -
CDR3aa: CASSLYGGNYGYTF; v_gene: TRBV27; abundance: few
CDR3aa: CASRGTDSYGYTF; v_gene: TRBV6-6; abundance: few
CDR3aa: CASSLDQGYQPQHF; v_gene: TRBV11-2; abundance: few
CDR3aa: CASSQVSGGAGEQFF; v_gene: TRBV4-2; abundance: few
CDR3aa: CSATLGGATDSPLHF; v_gene: TRBV20-1; abundance: -
CDR3aa: CSALRGSSNQPQHF; v_gene: TRBV20-1; abundance: few
CDR3aa: CASSDAGNYGYTF; v_gene: TRBV6-1; abundance: few
CDR3aa: CASSLRAGGPQETQYF; v_gene: TRBV12-3/TRBV12-4; abundance: few
CDR3aa: CSVGTSRETQYF; v_gene: TRBV29-1; abundance: few
CDR3aa: CASSLEAGTDTQYF; v_gene: TRBV7-9; abundance: many
CDR3aa: CASSLDGTVTTNSPLHF; v_gene: TRBV12-3/TRBV12-4; abundance: -
CDR3aa: CASSLTSLGAPQHF; v_gene: TRBV7-8; abundance: few
CDR3aa: CSARAKREHTQYF; v_gene: TRBV20-1; abundance: few
CDR3aa: CSASLVGNEQFF; v_gene: TRBV20-1; abundance: few
CDR3aa: CSASRVVSETQYF; v_gene: TRBV20-1; abundance: -
CDR3aa: CASSASGRAYNEQFF; v_gene: TRBV12-3/TRBV12-4; abundance: many
CDR3aa: CASSLGTGLTETQYF; v_gene: TRBV5-1; abundance: few
CDR3aa: CSARDLGGSPYEQYF; v_gene: TRBV20-1; abundance: -
CDR3aa: CSVDNTRIVNTEAFF; v_gene: TRBV29-1; abundance: few
CDR3aa: CASSPGTGGGFRETQYF; v_gene: TRBV5-1; abundance: few
CDR3aa: CASTPHGRSYEQYF; v_gene: TRBV27; abundance: few
CDR3aa: CASSPQLAGVRNEQFF; v_gene: TRBV3-1; abundance: -
CDR3aa: CASSVDQRDAGEQYF; v_gene: TRBV9; abundance: -
CDR3aa: CASSRERGGVYGYTF; v_gene: TRBV6-1; abundance: many
CDR3aa: CASTWGSLSTDTQYF; v_gene: TRBV5-1; abundance: many
CDR3aa: CASRRETDYGYTF; v_gene: TRBV10-3; abundance: few
CDR3aa: CASRPAKGFHNEQFF; v_gene: TRBV7-2; abundance: -
CDR3aa: CASSIGGRTRPNYGYTF; v_gene: TRBV5-1; abundance: few
CDR3aa: CASTIGGFDIQYF; v_gene: TRBV28; abundance: -
CDR3aa: CASSLTRRTGPYSNQPQHF; v_gene: TRBV5-6; abundance: -
CDR3aa: CASSLGGGALDEQFF; v_gene: TRBV12-3/TRBV12-4; abundance: -
CDR3aa: CASSPGLAGVWQFF; v_gene: TRBV7-8; abundance: -
CDR3aa: CAVGQNNSPLHF; v_gene: TRBV30; abundance: few